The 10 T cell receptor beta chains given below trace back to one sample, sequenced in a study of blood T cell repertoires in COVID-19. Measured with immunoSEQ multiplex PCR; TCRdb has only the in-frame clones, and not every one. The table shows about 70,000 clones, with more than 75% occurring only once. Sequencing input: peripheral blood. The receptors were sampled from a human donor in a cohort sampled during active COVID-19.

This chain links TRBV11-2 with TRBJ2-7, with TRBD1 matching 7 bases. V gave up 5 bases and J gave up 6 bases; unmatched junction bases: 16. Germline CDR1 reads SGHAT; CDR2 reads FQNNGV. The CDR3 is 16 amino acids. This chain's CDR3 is CASSPRPGQRLIEQYF. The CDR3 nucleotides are TGTGCCAGCAGCCCAAGGCCGGGACAGAGGCTCATCGAGCAGTACTTC.

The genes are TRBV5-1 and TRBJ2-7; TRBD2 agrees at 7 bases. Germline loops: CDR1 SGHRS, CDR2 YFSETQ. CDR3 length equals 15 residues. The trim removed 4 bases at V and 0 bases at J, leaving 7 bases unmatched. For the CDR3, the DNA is TGCGCCAGCAGCCGCCGAGCGGGGTCCTCCTACGAGCAGTACTTC. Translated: CASSRRAGSSYEQYF.

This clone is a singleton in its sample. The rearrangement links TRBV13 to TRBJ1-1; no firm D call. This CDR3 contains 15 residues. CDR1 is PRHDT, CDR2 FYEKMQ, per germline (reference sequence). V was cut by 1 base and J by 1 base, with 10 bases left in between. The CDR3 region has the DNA TGTGCCAGCAGCTTAGTGGAGGCCTGGAACACTGAAGCTTTCTTT. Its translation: CASSLVEAWNTEAFF. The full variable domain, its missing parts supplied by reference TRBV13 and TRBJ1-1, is AAGVIQSPRHLIKEKRETATLKCYPIPRHDTVYWYQQGPGQDPQFLISFYEKMQSDKGSIPDRFSAQQFSDYHSELNMSSLELGDSALYFCASSLVEAWNTEAFFGQGTRLTVV.

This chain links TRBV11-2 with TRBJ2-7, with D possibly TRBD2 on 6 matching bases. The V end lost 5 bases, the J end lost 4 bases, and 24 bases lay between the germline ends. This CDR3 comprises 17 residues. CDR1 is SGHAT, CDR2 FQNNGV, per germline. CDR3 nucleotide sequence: TGTGCCAGCAGCCCTCACGGGGGTCACAGCGGAGGGTACGAGCAGTACTTC. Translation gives CASSPHGGHSGGYEQYF.

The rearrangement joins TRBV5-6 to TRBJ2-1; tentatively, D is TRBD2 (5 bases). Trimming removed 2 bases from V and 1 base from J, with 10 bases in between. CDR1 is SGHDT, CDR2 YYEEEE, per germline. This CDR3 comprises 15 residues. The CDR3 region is CASSFRGGSYNEQFF. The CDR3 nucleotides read TGTGCCAGCAGCTTCCGAGGAGGATCCTACAATGAGCAGTTCTTC.

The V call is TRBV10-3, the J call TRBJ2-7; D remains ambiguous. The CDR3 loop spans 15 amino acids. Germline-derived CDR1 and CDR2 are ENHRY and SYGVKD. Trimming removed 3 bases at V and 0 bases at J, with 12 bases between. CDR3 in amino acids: CAISDPSEHSYEQYF. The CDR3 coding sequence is TGTGCCATCAGTGACCCTAGTGAACACTCCTACGAGCAGTACTTC.

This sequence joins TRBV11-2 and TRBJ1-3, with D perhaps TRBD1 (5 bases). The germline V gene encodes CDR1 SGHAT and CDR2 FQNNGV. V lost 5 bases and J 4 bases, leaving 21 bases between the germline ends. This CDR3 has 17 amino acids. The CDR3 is CASSTNNPSGVGNTIYF. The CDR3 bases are TGTGCCAGCAGCACAAACAACCCCTCGGGGGTGGGAAACACCATATATTTT.

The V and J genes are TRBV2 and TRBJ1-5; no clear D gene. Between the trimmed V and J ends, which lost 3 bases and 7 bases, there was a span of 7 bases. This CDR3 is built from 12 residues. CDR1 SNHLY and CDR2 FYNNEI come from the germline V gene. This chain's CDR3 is CASSDPSQPQHF. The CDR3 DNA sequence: TGTGCCAGCAGTGACCCGTCCCAGCCCCAGCATTTT.

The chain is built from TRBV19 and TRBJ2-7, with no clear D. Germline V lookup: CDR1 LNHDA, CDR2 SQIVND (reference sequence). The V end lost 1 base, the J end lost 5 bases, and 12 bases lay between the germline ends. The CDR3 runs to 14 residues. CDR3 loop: CASSIGQAFNEQYF. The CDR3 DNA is TGTGCCAGTAGTATAGGCCAGGCGTTCAACGAGCAGTACTTC.

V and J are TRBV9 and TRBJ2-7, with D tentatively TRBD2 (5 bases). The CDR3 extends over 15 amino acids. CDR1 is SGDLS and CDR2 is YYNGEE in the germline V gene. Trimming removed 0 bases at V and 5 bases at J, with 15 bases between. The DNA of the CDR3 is TGTGCCAGCAGCGTAGGATCGGGAAGCGCCGACGAGCAGTACTTC. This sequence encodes CASSVGSGSADEQYF.